The sequence of this TCR beta chain was determined in a study of T cell responses to AZD1222 COVID-19 vaccine. Across the whole study: Investigators merged groups given second doses at roughly 4 or roughly 12 weeks. Study-level findings and limits: Without day 14 samples, only post-peak T cell repertoires were studied.

Generated by immunoSEQ multiplex PCR, the TCRdb table keeps only in-frame clones and is missing some. Found here are more than 95,000 clones, over 80% of them singletons; the top ten hold 7% to 10%. V was shortened by 3 bases and J by 5 bases, with 11 bases between the two germline ends. The CDR3 consists of 14 residues. The germline V gene has CDR1 SGHRS and CDR2 YFSETQ. Worth noting for this clone: Its antigen is not identified.

Source: peripheral blood, taken on day 0 of AZD1222 vaccination. This chain connects TRBV5-1 to TRBJ1-4, with D uncertain. The origin of this receptor is an adult in good health. The CDR3 nucleotides are TGCGCCAGCAGCTCGGACGGATCGAATGAAAAACTGTTTTTT. Amino acid sequence: CASSSDGSNEKLFF.